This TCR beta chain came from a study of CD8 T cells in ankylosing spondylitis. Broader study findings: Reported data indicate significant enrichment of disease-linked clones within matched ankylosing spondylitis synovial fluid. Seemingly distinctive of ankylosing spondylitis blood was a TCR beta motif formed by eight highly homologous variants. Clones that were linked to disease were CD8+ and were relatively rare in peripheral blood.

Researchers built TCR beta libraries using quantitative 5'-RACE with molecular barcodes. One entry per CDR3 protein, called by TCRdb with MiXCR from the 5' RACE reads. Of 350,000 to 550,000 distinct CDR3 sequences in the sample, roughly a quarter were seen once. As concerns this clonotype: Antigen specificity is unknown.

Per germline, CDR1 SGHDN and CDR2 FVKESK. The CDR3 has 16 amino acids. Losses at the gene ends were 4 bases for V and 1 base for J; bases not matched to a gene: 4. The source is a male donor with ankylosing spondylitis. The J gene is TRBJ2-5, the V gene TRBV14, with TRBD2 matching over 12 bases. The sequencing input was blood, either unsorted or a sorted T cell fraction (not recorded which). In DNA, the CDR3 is TGTGCCAGCAGCCGACTAGCGGGGGCCGTCCAAGAGACCCAGTACTTC. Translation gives CASSRLAGAVQETQYF.